This passage covers 7 T cell receptor beta chains from one sample sequenced in a study of T cell repertoires in cytomegalovirus infection. TCRdb reanalysed the reads using MiXCR and keeps one entry per CDR3 protein. The repertoire holds about 360,000 distinct CDR3 sequences, with about a sixth as singletons. The sample taken for sequencing was PBMCs. These receptors originate from a human donor in good health (CMV status not recorded). Some clones in this sample may be carry-over from other donors' samples.

This clonotype was seen many times. V and J are TRBV12-3 or TRBV12-4 and TRBJ2-5; D not resolved. This CDR3 has 14 amino acids. The V gene lost 5 bases and the J gene lost 1 base, with 11 bases spanning the gap. This CDR3 is CASSPRLPQETQYF. CDR3 sequence (DNA): TGTGCCAGCAGTCCGAGACTCCCCCAAGAGACCCAGTACTTC.

This clonotype was seen more than once but under ten times. The rearrangement links TRBV10-3 to TRBJ2-5; no clear D gene. CDR1 is ENHRY and CDR2 is SYGVKD in the germline V gene. This CDR3 contains 11 residues. V was pared by 0 bases and J by 4 bases, with 0 bases between. The CDR3 sequence: CAISESETQYF. DNA of the CDR3: TGTGCCATCAGTGAGTCAGAGACCCAGTACTTC.

Many counts were recorded for this clonotype. This chain uses TRBV7-2 with TRBJ2-5; 7 nucleotides line up with TRBD1. The CDR3 length is 14 residues. Trimming at V came to 5 bases and at J to 5 bases, leaving 8 bases not matched to a gene. CDR1 and CDR2 from the germline V gene are SGHTA and FQGNSA. The CDR3 loop is CASSQPPTGETQYF. CDR3 nucleotide sequence: TGTGCCAGCAGCCAACCCCCGACAGGGGAGACCCAGTACTTC.

This clonotype was recorded many times. The gene calls are TRBV7-2 and TRBJ1-1; 9 nucleotides line up with TRBD1. Looked up from germline, CDR1 is SGHTA and CDR2 is FQGNSA. V was pared by 5 bases and J by 4 bases, with 2 bases of the junction left unmatched. The CDR3 has 13 amino acids. The CDR3: CASSKQGATEAFF. The DNA of the CDR3 is TGTGCCAGCAGCAAACAGGGGGCCACTGAAGCTTTCTTT. Full variable domain (rest looked up from reference TRBV7-2 and TRBJ1-1): GAGVSQSPSNKVTEKGKDVELRCDPISGHTALYWYRQSLGQGLEFLIYFQGNSAPDKSGLPSDRFSAERTGGSVSTLTIQRTQQEDSAVYLCASSKQGATEAFFGQGTRLTVV.

This clonotype was seen many times. The chain employs TRBV11-2 and TRBJ1-5; D is unresolved. V was cut by 5 bases and J by 4 bases, with 9 bases left in between. CDR1 is SGHAT, CDR2 FQNNGV, per germline. The CDR3 has 13 amino acids. The CDR3 sequence: CASSPHINQPQHF. The CDR3 bases are TGTGCCAGCAGCCCTCACATAAATCAGCCCCAGCATTTT. Full variable domain (outside the CDR3, taken from reference TRBV11-2 and TRBJ1-5): EAGVAQSPRYKIIEKRQSVAFWCNPISGHATLYWYQQILGQGPKLLIQFQNNGVVDDSQLPKDRFSAERLKGVDSTLKIQPAKLEDSAVYLCASSPHINQPQHFGDGTRLSIL.

This clonotype was picked up a small number of times. This chain links TRBV7-2 with TRBJ2-3; perhaps TRBD1 as D (5 bases). V gave up 2 bases and J gave up 5 bases, with 8 bases separating them. The CDR3 sequence is 13 residues long. Germline V gene data show CDR1 as SGHTA and CDR2 as FQGNSA. The CDR3 here is CASSLRTRDTQYF. In nucleotides, the CDR3 is TGTGCCAGCAGCTTAAGGACACGAGATACGCAGTATTTT.

The chain combines TRBV18 with TRBJ1-5, with D possibly being TRBD1 (5 bases). This CDR3 comprises 15 residues. V lost 0 bases, J lost 4 bases, and 10 bases lay in between. The germline gives CDR1 KGHSH, CDR2 LQKENI. The CDR3 region has the DNA TGTGCCAGCTCACCACCGGGACCGACAAATCAGCCCCAGCATTTT. Translating gives CASSPPGPTNQPQHF. Full variable domain (remainder filled in from reference TRBV18 and TRBJ1-5): NAGVMQNPRHLVRRRGQEARLRCSPMKGHSHVYWYRQLPEEGLKFMVYLQKENIIDESGMPKERFSAEFPKEGPSILRIQQVVRGDSAAYFCASSPPGPTNQPQHFGDGTRLSIL.